The 17 T cell receptor beta chains below all came from one sample that was sequenced in a study of graft-versus-host responses after intestinal transplantation (dated by TCRdb to about 2021). The time point label on this specimen signifies: cells obtained before transplantation from donor or recipient. These receptors' antigens are unknown. Libraries were made using the immunoSEQ multiplex PCR assay. In TCRdb, the immuneACCESS table is reduced to in-frame sequences with V and J assigned. These tables do not hold every clone; where another copy was compared, an unresolved V gene accounts for under half, and the others remain unexplained. This sample is represented by 65,000 to 85,000 clones; roughly 84% of them were singletons. The top ten constitute about 8% of the sample. The sample here was unstimulated CD8+ T cells sorted from spleen or lymph node cells, taken before transplant. The receptors here all came from a human donor who was the organ donor for an intestinal transplant.

The chain recombines TRBV19 with TRBJ1-1; D is perhaps TRBD1 (6 bases). CDR3 length: 17 residues. The V and J ends lost 6 bases and 1 base respectively, with 21 bases between them. Germline V gene sequence: CDR1 LNHDA, CDR2 SQIVND (reference sequence). CDR3 residues: CASRALPGVFSNTEAFF. For the CDR3, the DNA is TGTGCCAGTAGAGCACTTCCAGGGGTTTTTTCGAACACTGAAGCTTTCTTT. Drawing the rest from reference TRBV19 and TRBJ1-1, the complete variable domain is DGGITQSPKYLFRKEGQNVTLSCEQNLNHDAMYWYRQDPGQGLRLIYYSQIVNDFQKGDIAEGYSVSREKKESFPLTVTSAQKNPTAFYLCASRALPGVFSNTEAFFGQGTRLTVV.

V and J are TRBV5-1 and TRBJ2-1; D remains unclear. The germline V gene encodes CDR1 SGHRS and CDR2 YFSETQ. Trimming removed 4 bases at V and 8 bases at J, with 10 bases between. The CDR3 runs to 12 residues. DNA for the CDR3: TGCGCCAGCAGCCTCGTAGATTATGAGCAGTTCTTC. This translates into CASSLVDYEQFF.

This clone was recorded once. The gene calls are TRBV28 and TRBJ1-2, with 7 bases lining up with TRBD1. CDR1 MDHEN and CDR2 SYDVKM come from the germline V gene. Trimming removed 4 bases from V and 6 bases from J; junction bases left unmatched: 11. The CDR3 runs to 15 residues. CDR3 nucleotide sequence: TGTGCCAGCAGTTCCCACACAGGGGTTCTGGATGGCTACACCTTC. Amino acids: CASSSHTGVLDGYTF.

This sequence joins TRBV5-1 and TRBJ2-3; 12 bases fit TRBD2. This CDR3 spans 17 amino acids. CDR1 is SGHRS and CDR2 is YFSETQ in the germline V gene. V lost 3 bases, J lost 2 bases, and 7 bases stayed unmatched. This chain's CDR3 is CASSSGTSGPLTDTQYF. CDR3 coding DNA: TGCGCCAGCAGCTCGGGGACTAGCGGGCCCCTCACAGATACGCAGTATTTT.

This chain links TRBV6-6 with TRBJ2-5; 13 bases are a match to TRBD2. V dropped 0 bases and J dropped 5; count of bases not matched to a gene: 0. Germline V gene sequence: CDR1 MNHNY, CDR2 SVGAGI (reference sequence). The CDR3 is 15 residues long. This chain's CDR3 is CASSYSTSGGETQYF. CDR3 sequence (DNA): TGTGCCAGCAGTTACTCGACTAGCGGGGGGGAGACCCAGTACTTC.

This chain connects TRBV6-1 to TRBJ1-3; no firm D call. The V gene lost 6 bases and the J gene lost 1 base, with 4 bases spanning the gap. From germline, CDR1 is MNHNS and CDR2 SASEGT. CDR3 length: 12 amino acids. CDR3 sequence reads: CASRESGNTIYF. In nucleotides, the CDR3 is TGTGCCAGCAGAGAGTCTGGAAACACCATATATTTT.

The chain recombines TRBV29-1 with TRBJ2-3; TRBD2 is a possible D gene (5 bases). Trimming shortened V by 3 bases and J by 2 bases, and 9 bases separated the two germline ends. Germline V gives CDR1 SQVTM, CDR2 ANQGSEA. The CDR3 is 13 amino acids. The DNA for the CDR3 is TGCAGCGTTGAGTCGGGATACACAGATACGCAGTATTTT. Its translation: CSVESGYTDTQYF.

This CDR3 reads CASSQEGPPLYTDTQYF. DNA for the CDR3: TGCGCCAGCAGCCAAGAAGGCCCCCCATTGTACACAGATACGCAGTATTTT. This chain links TRBV4-1 with TRBJ2-3; no definite D call. Per the germline V gene, CDR1 is MGHRA and CDR2 is YSYEKL. There are 17 residues in the CDR3. The V and J ends lost 0 bases and 2 bases respectively, with 15 bases between them.

The chain recombines TRBV5-1 with TRBJ2-7; 7 nucleotides match TRBD2. After removal of 5 bases from V and 6 bases from J, the junction contained 2 bases not matched to a gene. Germline V gives CDR1 SGHRS, CDR2 YFSETQ. The CDR3 totals 11 residues. The CDR3 sequence is CASSPGGEQYF. CDR3 sequence (DNA): TGCGCCAGCAGTCCGGGAGGCGAGCAGTACTTC. The variable domain in full, with the rest retrieved from reference TRBV5-1 and TRBJ2-7, is KAGVTQTPRYLIKTRGQQVTLSCSPISGHRSVSWYQQTPGQGLQFLFEYFSETQRNKGNFPGRFSGRQFSNSRSEMNVSTLELGDSALYLCASSPGGEQYFGPGTRLTVT.

The chain links TRBV5-4 to TRBJ1-5, with D uncertain. The V and J ends lost 2 bases and 3 bases respectively, with 9 bases between them. CDR1 and CDR2 (germline): SGHNT, YYREEE (reference sequence). This CDR3 has 14 residues. The CDR3 DNA reads as TGTGCCAGCAGCTTTGGAGGGCTCAATCAGCCCCAGCATTTT. Protein: CASSFGGLNQPQHF.

This clone was recorded a few times. The chain combines TRBV7-3 with TRBJ1-3; the D is unclear. The V gene lost 0 bases and the J gene lost 0 bases, with 3 bases spanning the gap. CDR1 is SGHTA and CDR2 is FQGTGA in the germline V gene. The CDR3 extends over 14 amino acids. CDR3 nucleotide sequence: TGTGCCAGCAGCTTAACGGGCTCTGGAAACACCATATATTTT. It specifies CASSLTGSGNTIYF.

The V gene is TRBV10-2, the J gene TRBJ1-3, with unresolved D. Germline V gives CDR1 WSHSY, CDR2 SAAADI. This CDR3 is built from 13 residues. With 10 bases removed from V and 0 bases from J, the gap between germline ends came to 10 bases. CDR3 protein: CATILNSGNTIYF. Here the CDR3 DNA reads TGCGCCACCATACTCAACTCTGGAAACACCATATATTTT.

The rearrangement links TRBV29-1 to TRBJ2-2, with TRBD1 matching 10 bases. The CDR3 is made up of 15 amino acids. CDR1 is SQVTM and CDR2 is ANQGSEA in the germline V gene. V lost 5 bases and J lost 7; bases outside the gene matches: 10. CDR3 coding DNA: TGCAGCGTTTTTTCGGGACAGGGGTCGGACGGGGAGCTGTTTTTT. It encodes CSVFSGQGSDGELFF.

The rearrangement joins TRBV9 to TRBJ1-2; a weak D match, TRBD1 (5 bases). V lost 6 bases and J 8 bases, leaving 8 bases between the germline ends. The germline V gene encodes CDR1 SGDLS and CDR2 YYNGEE. This CDR3 comprises 10 residues. The CDR3 DNA reads as TGTGCCAGCATGGGGGACGGCTACACCTTC. Its protein is CASMGDGYTF. The whole variable domain, remainder taken from reference TRBV9 and TRBJ1-2, is DSGVTQTPKHLITATGQRVTLRCSPRSGDLSVYWYQQSLDQGLQFLIQYYNGEERAKGNILERFSAQQFPDLHSELNLSSLELGDSALYFCASMGDGYTFGSGTRLTVV.

The V and J genes are TRBV11-3 and TRBJ1-1, with 9 nucleotides matching TRBD1. CDR3 length: 15 amino acids. The germline gives CDR1 SGHNT, CDR2 YENEEA. J was trimmed by 1 base and V by 1 base; bases with no gene match: 1. The CDR3 region is CASSLGGQGNTEAFF. Written as DNA, the CDR3 is TGTGCCAGCAGCTTAGGGGGACAGGGGAACACTGAAGCTTTCTTT.

The V call is TRBV28, the J call TRBJ2-7, with a tentative D call TRBD2 (6 bases). This CDR3 spans 16 amino acids. CDR1 is MDHEN and CDR2 is SYDVKM in the germline V gene. The V end lost 5 bases, the J end lost 1 base, and 18 bases lay between the germline ends. The CDR3 DNA reads TGTGCCAGCAGTCCCCCCGTTCTGCGGGAATCCTACGAGCAGTACTTC. Translating gives CASSPPVLRESYEQYF. The variable domain in full, with the rest retrieved from reference TRBV28 and TRBJ2-7, is DVKVTQSSRYLVKRTGEKVFLECVQDMDHENMFWYRQDPGLGLRLIYFSYDVKMKEKGDIPEGYSVSREKKERFSLILESASTNQTSMYLCASSPPVLRESYEQYFGPGTRLTVT.

This clone appeared once. The chain joins TRBV7-2 to TRBJ1-2, with D possibly matching TRBD1 (5 bases). The germline V and J ends were trimmed by 4 bases and 2 bases, with 11 bases remaining between them. Germline-derived CDR1 and CDR2 are SGHTA and FQGNSA. CDR3 length: 14 amino acids. DNA of the CDR3: TGTGCCAGCAGCTACGGCCGGGACAACTATGGCTACACCTTC. This sequence encodes CASSYGRDNYGYTF.